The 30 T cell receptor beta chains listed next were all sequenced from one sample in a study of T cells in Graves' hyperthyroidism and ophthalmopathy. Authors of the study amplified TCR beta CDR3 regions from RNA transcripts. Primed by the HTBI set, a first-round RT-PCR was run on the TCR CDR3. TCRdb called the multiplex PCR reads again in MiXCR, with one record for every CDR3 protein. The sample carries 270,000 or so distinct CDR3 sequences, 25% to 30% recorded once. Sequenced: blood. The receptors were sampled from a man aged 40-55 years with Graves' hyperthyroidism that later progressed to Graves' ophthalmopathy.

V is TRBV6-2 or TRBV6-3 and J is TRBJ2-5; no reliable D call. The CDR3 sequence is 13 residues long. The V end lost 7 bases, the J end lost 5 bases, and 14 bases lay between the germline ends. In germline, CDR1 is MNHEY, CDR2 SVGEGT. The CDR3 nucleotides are TGTGCCAGCACCAGAGATGTGTCTGAGACCCAGTACTTC. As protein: CASTRDVSETQYF.

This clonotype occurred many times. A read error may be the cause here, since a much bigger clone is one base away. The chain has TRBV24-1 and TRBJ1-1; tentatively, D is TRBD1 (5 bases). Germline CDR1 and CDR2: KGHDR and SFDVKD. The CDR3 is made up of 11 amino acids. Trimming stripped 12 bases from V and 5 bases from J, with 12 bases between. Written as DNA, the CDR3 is TGTGCCGCCGACAGTGGAACTGAAGCTTTCTTT. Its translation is CAADSGTEAFF.

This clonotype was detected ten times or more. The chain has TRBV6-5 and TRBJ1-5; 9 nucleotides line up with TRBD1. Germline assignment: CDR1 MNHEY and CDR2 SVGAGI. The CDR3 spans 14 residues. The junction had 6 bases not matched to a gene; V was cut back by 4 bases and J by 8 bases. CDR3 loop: CASSSGQGFKPQHF. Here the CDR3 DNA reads TGTGCCAGCAGTTCGGGACAGGGCTTTAAGCCCCAGCATTTT.

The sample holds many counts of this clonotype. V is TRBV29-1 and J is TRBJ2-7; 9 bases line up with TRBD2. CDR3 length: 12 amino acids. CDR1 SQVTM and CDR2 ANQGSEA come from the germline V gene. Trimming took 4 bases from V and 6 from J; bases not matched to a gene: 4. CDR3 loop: CSVGSGSGEQYF. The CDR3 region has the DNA TGCAGCGTTGGTAGCGGGAGCGGCGAGCAGTACTTC.

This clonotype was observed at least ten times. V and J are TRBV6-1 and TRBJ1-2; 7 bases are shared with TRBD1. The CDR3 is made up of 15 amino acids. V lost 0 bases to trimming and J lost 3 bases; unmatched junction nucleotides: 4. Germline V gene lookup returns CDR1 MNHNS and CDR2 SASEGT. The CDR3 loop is CASSEARGQYYGYTF. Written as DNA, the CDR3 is TGTGCCAGCAGTGAAGCGCGGGGACAGTACTATGGCTACACCTTC.

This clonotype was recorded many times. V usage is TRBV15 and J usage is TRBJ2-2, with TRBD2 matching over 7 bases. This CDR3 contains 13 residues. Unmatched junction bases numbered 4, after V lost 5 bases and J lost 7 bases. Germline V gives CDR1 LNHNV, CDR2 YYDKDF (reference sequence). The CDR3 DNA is TGTGCCACCAGCTCGGGGGGAGACGGGGAGCTGTTTTTT. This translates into CATSSGGDGELFF.

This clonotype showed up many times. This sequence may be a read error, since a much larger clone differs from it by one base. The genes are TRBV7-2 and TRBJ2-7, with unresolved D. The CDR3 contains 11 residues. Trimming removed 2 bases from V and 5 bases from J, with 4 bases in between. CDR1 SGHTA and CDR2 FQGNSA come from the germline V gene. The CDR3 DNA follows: TGTGCCAGCAGCTTATACCACGAGCAGTACTTC. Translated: CASSLYHEQYF. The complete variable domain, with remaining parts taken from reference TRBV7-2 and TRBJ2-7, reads GAGVSQSPSNKVTEKGKDVELRCDPISGHTALYWYRQSLGQGLEFLIYFQGNSAPDKSGLPSDRFSAERTGGSVSTLTIQRTQQEDSAVYLCASSLYHEQYFGPGTRLTVT.

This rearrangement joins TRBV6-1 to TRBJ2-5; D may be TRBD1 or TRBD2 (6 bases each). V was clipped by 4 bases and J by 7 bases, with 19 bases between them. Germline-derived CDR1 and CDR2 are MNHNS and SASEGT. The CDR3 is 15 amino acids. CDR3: CASSVEWGAGVTQYF. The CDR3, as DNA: TGTGCCAGCAGTGTCGAATGGGGGGCCGGAGTGACCCAGTACTTC.

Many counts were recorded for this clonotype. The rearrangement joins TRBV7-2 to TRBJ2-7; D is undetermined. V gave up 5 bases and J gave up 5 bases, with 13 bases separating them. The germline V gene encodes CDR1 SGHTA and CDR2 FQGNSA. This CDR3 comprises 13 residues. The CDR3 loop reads CASSPYLGDEQYF. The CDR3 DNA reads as TGTGCCAGCAGCCCCTACCTGGGCGACGAGCAGTACTTC.

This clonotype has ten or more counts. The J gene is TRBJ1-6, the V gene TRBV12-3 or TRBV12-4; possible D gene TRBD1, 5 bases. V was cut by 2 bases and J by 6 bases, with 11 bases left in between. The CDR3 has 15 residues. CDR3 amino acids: CASSLRGAVNSPLHF. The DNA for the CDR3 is TGTGCCAGCAGTTTAAGAGGGGCGGTTAATTCACCCCTCCACTTT.

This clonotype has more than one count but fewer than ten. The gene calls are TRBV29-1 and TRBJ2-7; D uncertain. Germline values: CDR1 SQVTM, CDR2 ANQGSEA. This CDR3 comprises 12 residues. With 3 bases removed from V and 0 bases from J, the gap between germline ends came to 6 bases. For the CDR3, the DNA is TGCAGCGTTGAGGGATACTCCTACGAGCAGTACTTC. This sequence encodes CSVEGYSYEQYF.

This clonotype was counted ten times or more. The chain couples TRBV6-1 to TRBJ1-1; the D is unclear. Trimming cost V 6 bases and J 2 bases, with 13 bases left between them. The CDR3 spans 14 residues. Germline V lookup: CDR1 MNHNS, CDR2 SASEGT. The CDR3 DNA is TGTGCCAGCAGGGAACCGGGAGATAACACTGAAGCTTTCTTT. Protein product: CASREPGDNTEAFF.

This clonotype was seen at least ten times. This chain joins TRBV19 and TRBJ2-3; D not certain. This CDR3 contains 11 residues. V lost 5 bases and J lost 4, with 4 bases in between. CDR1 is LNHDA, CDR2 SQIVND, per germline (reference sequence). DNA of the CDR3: TGTGCCAGTAGTCCCTCAGATACGCAGTATTTT. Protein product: CASSPSDTQYF.

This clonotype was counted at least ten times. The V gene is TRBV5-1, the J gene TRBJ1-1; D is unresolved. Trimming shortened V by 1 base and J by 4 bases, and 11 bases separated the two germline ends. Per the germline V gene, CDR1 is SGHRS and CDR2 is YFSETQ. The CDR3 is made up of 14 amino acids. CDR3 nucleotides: TGCGCCAGCAGCTTGCAGACGGAGGGCACTGAAGCTTTCTTT. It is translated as CASSLQTEGTEAFF.

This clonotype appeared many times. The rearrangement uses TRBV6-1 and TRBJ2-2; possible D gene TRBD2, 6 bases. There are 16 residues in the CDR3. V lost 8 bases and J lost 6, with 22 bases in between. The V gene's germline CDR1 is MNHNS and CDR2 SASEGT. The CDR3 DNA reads TGTGCCAGCTGGGGGGTGCGGGTCGGGTTAGCCGGGGAGCTGTTTTTT. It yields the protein CASWGVRVGLAGELFF.

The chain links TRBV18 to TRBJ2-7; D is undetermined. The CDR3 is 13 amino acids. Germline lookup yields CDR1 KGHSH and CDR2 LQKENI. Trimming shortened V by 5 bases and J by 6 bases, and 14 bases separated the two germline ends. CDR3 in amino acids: CASSTTGSSEQYF. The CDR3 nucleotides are TGTGCCAGCTCAACGACCGGGTCGAGCGAGCAGTACTTC.

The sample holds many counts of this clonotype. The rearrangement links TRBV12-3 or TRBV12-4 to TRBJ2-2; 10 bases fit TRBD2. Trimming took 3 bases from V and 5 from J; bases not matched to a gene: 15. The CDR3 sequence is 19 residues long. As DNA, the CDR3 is TGTGCCAGCAGTTTGTTGCTCATAGCCACTAGCGGGACTACCGGGGAGCTGTTTTTT. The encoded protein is CASSLLLIATSGTTGELFF.

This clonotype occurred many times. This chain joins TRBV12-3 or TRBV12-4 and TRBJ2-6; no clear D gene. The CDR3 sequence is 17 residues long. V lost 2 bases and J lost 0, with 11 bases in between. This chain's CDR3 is CASSLLAPVSGANVLTF. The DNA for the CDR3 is TGTGCCAGCAGTTTATTGGCCCCCGTCTCTGGGGCCAACGTCCTGACTTTC.

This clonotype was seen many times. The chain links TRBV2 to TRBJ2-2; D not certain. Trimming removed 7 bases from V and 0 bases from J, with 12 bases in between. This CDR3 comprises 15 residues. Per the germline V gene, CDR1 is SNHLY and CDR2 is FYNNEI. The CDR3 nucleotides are TGTGCCAGCACAAGGACGGACGCGAACACCGGGGAGCTGTTTTTT. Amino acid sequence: CASTRTDANTGELFF. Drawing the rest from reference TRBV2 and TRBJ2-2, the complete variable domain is EPEVTQTPSHQVTQMGQEVILRCVPISNHLYFYWYRQILGQKVEFLVSFYNNEISEKSEIFDDQFSVERPDGSNFTLKIRSTKLEDSAMYFCASTRTDANTGELFFGEGSRLTVL.

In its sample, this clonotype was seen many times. The CDR3 spells CASSLNLKAFF. CDR3 DNA sequence: TGTGCCAGCAGTTTAAATCTGAAAGCTTTCTTT. This sequence joins TRBV12-3 or TRBV12-4 and TRBJ1-1, with D hard to call. V lost 2 bases and J lost 9, with 7 bases in between. This CDR3 is built from 11 residues.

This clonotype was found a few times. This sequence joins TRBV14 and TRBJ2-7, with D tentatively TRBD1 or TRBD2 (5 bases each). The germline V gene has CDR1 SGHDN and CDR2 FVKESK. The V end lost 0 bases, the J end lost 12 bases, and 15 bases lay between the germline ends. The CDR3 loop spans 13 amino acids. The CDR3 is CASSQDPGRGLYF. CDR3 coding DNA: TGTGCCAGCAGCCAAGACCCGGGAAGGGGCCTGTACTTC.

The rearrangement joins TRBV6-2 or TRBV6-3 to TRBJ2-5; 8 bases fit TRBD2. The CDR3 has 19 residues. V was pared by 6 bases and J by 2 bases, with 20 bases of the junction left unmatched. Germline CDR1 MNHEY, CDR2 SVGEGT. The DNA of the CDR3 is TGTGCCAGCAGAACAATTCAGCCCGGGGGGGGGCCGAAACAAGAGACCCAGTACTTC. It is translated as CASRTIQPGGGPKQETQYF.

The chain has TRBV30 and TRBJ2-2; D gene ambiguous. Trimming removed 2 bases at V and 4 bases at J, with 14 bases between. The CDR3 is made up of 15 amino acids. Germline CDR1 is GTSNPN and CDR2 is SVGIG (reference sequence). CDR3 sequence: CAWSWATFFTGELFF. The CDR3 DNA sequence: TGTGCCTGGAGTTGGGCGACATTTTTCACCGGGGAGCTGTTTTTT.

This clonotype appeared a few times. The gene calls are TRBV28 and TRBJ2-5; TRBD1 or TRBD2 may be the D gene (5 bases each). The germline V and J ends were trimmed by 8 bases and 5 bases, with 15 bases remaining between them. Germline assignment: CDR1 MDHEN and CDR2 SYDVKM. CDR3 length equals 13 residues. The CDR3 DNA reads TGTGCCAGCTCTATGGGACGGCGGGAGACCCAGTACTTC. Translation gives CASSMGRRETQYF.

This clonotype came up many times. In DNA, the CDR3 is TGTGCCAGTAGTATACTAGCGGGAGGGCACGGGGAGCTGTTTTTT. It codes for CASSILAGGHGELFF. The chain joins TRBV19 to TRBJ2-2; 12 bases are a match to TRBD2. This CDR3 has 15 amino acids. Germline assignment: CDR1 LNHDA and CDR2 SQIVND (reference sequence). Trimming took 2 bases from V and 7 from J; bases not matched to a gene: 2.

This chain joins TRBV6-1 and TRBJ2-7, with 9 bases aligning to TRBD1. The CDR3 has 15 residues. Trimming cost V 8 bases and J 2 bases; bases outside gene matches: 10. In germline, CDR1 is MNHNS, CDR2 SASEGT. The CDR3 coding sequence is TGTGCCAGCGGGGGTACCGGGACAGGGACCTACGAGCAGTACTTC. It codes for CASGGTGTGTYEQYF.

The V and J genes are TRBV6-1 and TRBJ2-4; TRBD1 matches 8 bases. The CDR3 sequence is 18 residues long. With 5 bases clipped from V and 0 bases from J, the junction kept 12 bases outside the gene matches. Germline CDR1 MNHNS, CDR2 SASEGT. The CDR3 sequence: CASSTTRGQGLAKNIQYF. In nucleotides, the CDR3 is TGTGCCAGCAGTACAACACGTGGACAGGGTCTAGCCAAAAACATTCAGTACTTC.

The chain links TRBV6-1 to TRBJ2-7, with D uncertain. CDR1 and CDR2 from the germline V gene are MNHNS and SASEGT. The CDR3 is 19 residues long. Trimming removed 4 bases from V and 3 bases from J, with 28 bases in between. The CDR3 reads CASSVVNRAHARTLYEQYF. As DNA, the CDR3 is TGTGCCAGCAGTGTGGTGAACCGCGCTCACGCGCGCACCCTCTACGAGCAGTACTTC.

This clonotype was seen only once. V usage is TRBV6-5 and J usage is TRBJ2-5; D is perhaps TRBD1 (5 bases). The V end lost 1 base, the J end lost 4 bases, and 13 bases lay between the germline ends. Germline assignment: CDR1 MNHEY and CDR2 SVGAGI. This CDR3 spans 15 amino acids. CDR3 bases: TGTGCCAGCAGTTACTTCCCAGGGATCCCAGAGACCCAGTACTTC. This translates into CASSYFPGIPETQYF.

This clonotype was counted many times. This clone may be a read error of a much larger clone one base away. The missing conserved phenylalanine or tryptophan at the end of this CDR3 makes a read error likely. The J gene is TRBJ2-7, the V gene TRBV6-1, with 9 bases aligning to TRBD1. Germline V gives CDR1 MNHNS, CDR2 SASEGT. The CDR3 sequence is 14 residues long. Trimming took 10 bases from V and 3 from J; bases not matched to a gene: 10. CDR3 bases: TGTGCCAACAGATTGGGACAGGGAGTCTACGAGCAGTACCTC. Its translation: CANRLGQGVYEQYL.